This TCR beta chain was identified during a study of cytomegalovirus exposure and HLA in healthy donors. The length of the CDR3 is 16 residues. Between the trimmed V and J ends, which lost 2 bases and 0 bases, there was a span of 11 bases. The germline V gene encodes CDR1 MNHEY and CDR2 SVGAGI. 13 Jbeta primers and 60 Vbeta primers were used for the PCR. Only in-frame clones appear in the TCRdb table, and some are missing; sequencing was by immunoSEQ multiplex PCR. The top ten clones hold around 2.1% of a sample with 200,000 or so clones, over 70% of them seen once. The sequence came from a woman aged 18-35 years in good health and CMV-seropositive. The chain recombines TRBV6-5 with TRBJ2-1, with D possibly matching TRBD1 (5 bases). The sequenced sample consisted of PBMCs. The CDR3 reads CASSYQYDSSYNEQFF. The CDR3 DNA follows: TGTGCCAGCAGTTACCAGTACGACAGCTCCTACAATGAGCAGTTCTTC.